These 26 T cell receptor beta chains were all obtained from the same sample, sequenced in a study of T-cell memory formation after mild COVID-19. Using its own MiXCR run on the 5' RACE reads, TCRdb lists one record per CDR3 protein. The sample has under 250,000 distinct CDR3 sequences, over 9.5% seen once; the top ten hold roughly 3.5%. Material for sequencing was PBMCs or a T cell subset sorted from them (not recorded which). Every receptor here comes from a man aged 18 to 35 who had mild COVID-19 (a few samples of this study predate the infection). Cell type and time point are not known.

This clonotype has only a few counts. V gene TRBV28 combines with J gene TRBJ2-3; D unresolved. V lost 1 base and J 4 bases, leaving 9 bases between the germline ends. CDR1 and CDR2 (germline): MDHEN, SYDVKM. The CDR3 totals 14 residues. The CDR3 spells CASSLSQKADTQYF. The CDR3 DNA is TGTGCCAGCAGTTTATCCCAAAAGGCAGATACGCAGTATTTT.

The V call is TRBV3-1, the J call TRBJ2-1; possibly TRBD2 for D (6 bases). V gave up 1 base and J gave up 0 bases, with 13 bases separating them. Looked up from germline, CDR1 is LGHDT and CDR2 is YNNKEL (reference sequence). The CDR3 has 17 amino acids. The chain's CDR3 is CASSQVSGRSSYNEQFF. For the CDR3, the DNA is TGTGCCAGCAGCCAAGTCTCGGGGAGGAGCTCCTACAATGAGCAGTTCTTC.

This clonotype has only a few counts. This chain uses TRBV6-6 with TRBJ2-7, with D possibly matching TRBD2 (5 bases). The germline V gene has CDR1 MNHNY and CDR2 SVGAGI (reference sequence). The CDR3 spans 15 residues. The germline V and J ends were trimmed by 5 bases and 5 bases, with 19 bases remaining between them. CDR3 amino acids: CASSPEVFMSHEQYF. Here the CDR3 DNA reads TGTGCCAGCAGTCCGGAGGTTTTTATGTCCCACGAGCAGTACTTC.

This clonotype was counted at least ten times. As DNA, the CDR3 is TGTGCCAGCAGGGAGCGGGGGGCCTACAATGAGCAGTTCTTC. It translates to CASRERGAYNEQFF. This chain connects TRBV2 to TRBJ2-1; 9 bases fit TRBD2. The CDR3 sequence is 14 residues long. Germline V lookup: CDR1 SNHLY, CDR2 FYNNEI. The V gene end was trimmed by 6 bases and the J gene end by 2 bases; junction bases not matched to a gene: 2.

This clonotype was found many times. The rearrangement uses TRBV20-1 and TRBJ2-5; 9 nucleotides match TRBD2. Germline values: CDR1 DFQATT, CDR2 SNEGSKA (reference sequence). The CDR3 is 12 amino acids. V was pared by 3 bases and J by 4 bases, with 0 bases of the junction left unmatched. CDR3 DNA: TGCAGTGCTAGGACTAGCGGAGAGACCCAGTACTTC. It is translated as CSARTSGETQYF.

This clonotype was observed a few times. In DNA, the CDR3 is TGCGCCAGCTCCGGGGGAGCGGGGGGGTCAAGCTCCTACAATGAGCAGTTCTTC. This codes for CASSGGAGGSSSYNEQFF. The chain couples TRBV5-1 to TRBJ2-1; 10 positions match TRBD2. This CDR3 region has 18 residues. After removal of 7 bases from V and 0 bases from J, the junction contained 13 bases not matched to a gene. From germline, CDR1 is SGHRS and CDR2 YFSETQ.

This clonotype was seen a few times. This chain links TRBV5-1 with TRBJ2-5; D remains unclear. The germline CDR1 and CDR2 sequences are SGHRS and YFSETQ. With 4 bases removed from V and 5 bases from J, the gap between germline ends came to 15 bases. This CDR3 has 14 residues. The DNA of the CDR3 is TGCGCCAGCAGCGGAAAGACCTTCGGGGAGACCCAGTACTTC. Amino acid sequence: CASSGKTFGETQYF.

This clonotype was seen repeatedly, ten times or more. This chain connects TRBV12-3 or TRBV12-4 to TRBJ2-7; perhaps TRBD2 as D (7 bases). Deletions cut 3 bases from V and 1 base from J, with 13 bases between. The CDR3 is 15 amino acids. The DNA for the CDR3 is TGTGCCAGCAGTTTGGGGCGGGGGCTGTCCTACGAGCAGTACGTC. Its protein is CASSLGRGLSYEQYV.

The J gene is TRBJ2-5, the V gene TRBV5-1; TRBD2 aligns across 12 bases. Germline V lookup: CDR1 SGHRS, CDR2 YFSETQ. V gave up 0 bases and J gave up 7 bases; unmatched junction bases: 4. The CDR3 spans 15 residues. The CDR3 sequence: CASSLAPTSGGTQYF. CDR3 bases: TGCGCCAGCAGCTTGGCCCCGACTAGCGGGGGGACCCAGTACTTC.

This sequence joins TRBV7-6 and TRBJ2-7; no reliable D call. CDR3 length: 13 amino acids. Germline CDR1 SGHVS, CDR2 FNYEAQ. V was trimmed by 0 bases and J by 4 bases, leaving 7 bases between them. The CDR3 region is CASSLAETYEQYF. The CDR3 nucleotides are TGTGCCAGCAGCTTAGCTGAGACTTACGAGCAGTACTTC.

This clonotype showed up just a few times. The chain employs TRBV16 and TRBJ1-1, with D possibly being TRBD1 (6 bases). The CDR3 has 15 residues. V lost 5 bases, J lost 0 bases, and 13 bases lay in between. Germline V lookup: CDR1 KGHSY, CDR2 FQNENV. The CDR3, as DNA: TGTGCCAGCAGCAGCCGTGGGGACATGAACACTGAAGCTTTCTTT. Translated, it gives CASSSRGDMNTEAFF.

In its sample, this clonotype was seen a few times. CDR3 bases: TGTGCCAGCAGTTCCATACGGGGCACACGATCCCAAGAGACCCAGTACTTC. It yields the protein CASSSIRGTRSQETQYF. The chain carries TRBV6-2 or TRBV6-3 and TRBJ2-5, with D perhaps assigned TRBD1 or TRBD2 (5 bases each). Per the germline V gene, CDR1 is MNHEY and CDR2 is SVGEGT. V shed 4 bases and J shed 1 base, with 19 bases lying between them. The CDR3 is 17 amino acids.

This clonotype has a count of ten or more. The rearrangement uses TRBV28 and TRBJ2-5; tentative D call: TRBD2 (6 bases). The germline V gene has CDR1 MDHEN and CDR2 SYDVKM. V was clipped by 3 bases and J by 4 bases, with 12 bases between them. The CDR3 consists of 14 residues. The CDR3 bases are TGTGCCAGCAGTTTCGGGGGTTGGCGAGAGACCCAGTACTTC. Protein: CASSFGGWRETQYF. The whole variable domain, remainder taken from reference TRBV28 and TRBJ2-5, is DVKVTQSSRYLVKRTGEKVFLECVQDMDHENMFWYRQDPGLGLRLIYFSYDVKMKEKGDIPEGYSVSREKKERFSLILESASTNQTSMYLCASSFGGWRETQYFGPGTRLLVL.

This sequence joins TRBV2 and TRBJ1-2; the D gene is possibly TRBD1 (5 bases). Trimming took 6 bases from V and 14 from J, leaving 16 bases between them. Germline V lookup: CDR1 SNHLY, CDR2 FYNNEI. CDR3 size: 11 residues. The CDR3 sequence: CASSGASEWTF. The CDR3, as DNA: TGTGCCAGCAGCGGGGCTTCCGAATGGACCTTC.

This clonotype was seen a handful of times. The chain employs TRBV7-8 and TRBJ2-5, with D perhaps matching TRBD2 (5 bases). Trimming pared 6 bases from V and 5 bases from J, leaving 13 bases between. The CDR3 runs to 13 residues. Germline lookup yields CDR1 SGHVS and CDR2 FQNEAQ. In DNA form, the CDR3 reads TGTGCCAGCAGTATCCGGGATGGGGAGACCCAGTACTTC. Protein sequence: CASSIRDGETQYF.

This clonotype was picked up a small number of times. The chain couples TRBV5-6 to TRBJ1-1; no clear D. The length of the CDR3 is 13 residues. The V end was cut by 2 bases, the J end by 8 bases, with 13 bases between. Germline V gene data show CDR1 as SGHDT and CDR2 as YYEEEE. CDR3 nucleotides: TGTGCCAGCAGCTTTCCGGGTTCCTACGAAGCTTTCTTT. Residues: CASSFPGSYEAFF.

The chain is built from TRBV6-1 and TRBJ2-5, with 10 bases that match TRBD2. There are 15 residues in the CDR3. Trimming at V came to 1 base and at J to 3 bases, leaving 2 bases not matched to a gene. Germline lookup yields CDR1 MNHNS and CDR2 SASEGT. The CDR3 loop is CASSEGTSGKETQYF. CDR3 nucleotide sequence: TGTGCCAGCAGTGAAGGGACTAGCGGTAAAGAGACCCAGTACTTC.

In its sample, this clonotype was seen a few times. The chain couples TRBV7-2 to TRBJ1-2; TRBD1 aligns across 8 bases. The length of the CDR3 is 13 residues. Germline-derived CDR1 and CDR2 are SGHTA and FQGNSA. The V gene end was trimmed by 5 bases and the J gene end by 8 bases; junction bases not matched to a gene: 7. CDR3 protein: CASSVGTGRGYTF. CDR3 coding DNA: TGTGCCAGCAGCGTCGGGACAGGACGGGGCTACACCTTC.

Ten or more counts support this clonotype. The chain employs TRBV6-2 or TRBV6-3 and TRBJ2-2; maybe TRBD2 (5 bases). The germline CDR1 and CDR2 sequences are MNHEY and SVGEGT. V was cut by 2 bases and J by 1 base, with 5 bases left in between. The CDR3 totals 14 residues. The CDR3 here is CASSYGRNTGELFF. The CDR3 DNA reads as TGTGCCAGCAGTTACGGGAGGAACACCGGGGAGCTGTTTTTT.

V gene TRBV5-1 combines with J gene TRBJ1-2; D is ambiguous. The CDR3 is 16 residues long. V was cut by 5 bases and J by 2 bases, with 19 bases left in between. Germline CDR1 SGHRS, CDR2 YFSETQ. The CDR3 DNA sequence: TGCGCCAGCAGACCCGACACTAGAGCTCTGAACTATGGCTACACCTTC. This gives the protein CASRPDTRALNYGYTF.

This clonotype was observed many times. V is TRBV10-2 and J is TRBJ1-6; D call uncertain. CDR3 length equals 15 residues. The germline V and J ends were trimmed by 7 bases and 0 bases, with 10 bases remaining between them. The V gene's germline CDR1 is WSHSY and CDR2 SAAADI. In nucleotides, the CDR3 is TGCGCCAGCACCTCGACTCGCTCCTATAATTCACCCCTCCACTTT. Encoded protein: CASTSTRSYNSPLHF.

The CDR3 DNA is TGTGCCATCAGCGCGCTTTTTGGGGGATCCTACGAGCAGTACTTC. Translating gives CAISALFGGSYEQYF. This rearrangement joins TRBV10-3 to TRBJ2-7; D could derive from TRBD1 or TRBD2 (5 bases each). The V end lost 6 bases, the J end lost 1 base, and 16 bases lay between the germline ends. From germline, CDR1 is ENHRY and CDR2 SYGVKD. CDR3 length: 15 residues.

This clonotype was recorded at least ten times. This chain joins TRBV5-1 and TRBJ2-3; D may be TRBD1 (6 bases). This CDR3 has 14 amino acids. Germline V gene lookup returns CDR1 SGHRS and CDR2 YFSETQ. The V and J ends lost 4 bases and 2 bases respectively, with 11 bases between them. The CDR3 DNA reads as TGCGCCAGCAGCATCGGGGACAACACAGATACGCAGTATTTT. It translates to CASSIGDNTDTQYF. The full variable domain, with the rest looked up from reference TRBV5-1 and TRBJ2-3, is KAGVTQTPRYLIKTRGQQVTLSCSPISGHRSVSWYQQTPGQGLQFLFEYFSETQRNKGNFPGRFSGRQFSNSRSEMNVSTLELGDSALYLCASSIGDNTDTQYFGPGTRLTVL.

This chain links TRBV15 with TRBJ2-2; 7 bases match TRBD1. J gave up 0 bases and V 3 bases, and 4 bases lay outside the gene matches. The CDR3 extends over 16 amino acids. Germline lookup yields CDR1 LNHNV and CDR2 YYDKDF (reference sequence). The CDR3 is CATSSDRVSNTGELFF. The CDR3 nucleotides are TGTGCCACCAGCAGCGACAGGGTATCGAACACCGGGGAGCTGTTTTTT.

J is TRBJ1-4 and V is TRBV7-2; D is unclear. The CDR3 spans 13 residues. Germline values: CDR1 SGHTA, CDR2 FQGNSA. The V gene lost 3 bases and the J gene lost 5 bases, with 7 bases spanning the gap. The CDR3, as DNA: TGTGCCAGCAGCTTGAACCGGAATGAAAAACTGTTTTTT. Its protein is CASSLNRNEKLFF. The complete variable domain, with remaining parts taken from reference TRBV7-2 and TRBJ1-4, reads GAGVSQSPSNKVTEKGKDVELRCDPISGHTALYWYRQSLGQGLEFLIYFQGNSAPDKSGLPSDRFSAERTGGSVSTLTIQRTQQEDSAVYLCASSLNRNEKLFFGSGTQLSVL.

This clonotype was seen a few times. This chain joins TRBV20-1 and TRBJ1-6; D call uncertain. V lost 6 bases and J 4 bases, leaving 19 bases between the germline ends. Germline CDR1 DFQATT, CDR2 SNEGSKA (reference sequence). CDR3 length equals 16 residues. This CDR3 is CSASGAPVFYNSPLHF. CDR3 DNA sequence: TGCAGTGCGAGCGGTGCCCCTGTTTTTTATAATTCACCCCTCCACTTT.